This T cell receptor beta chain appears in the sequencing data of a study of spatial heterogeneity in lung cancer. A single count supports this clonotype. Germline assignment: CDR1 LGHDT and CDR2 YNNKEL (reference sequence). V lost 4 bases and J lost 7, with 10 bases in between. The CDR3 is 13 residues long. MiXCR, applied by TCRdb to the 5' RACE reads, yields one record per CDR3 protein. There are roughly 79,000 distinct CDR3 sequences in the sample; 8% occur only once, and about 7% lies in the top ten. The time point here: sample taken at primary tumor resection. Unsorted samples of tumor, nontumor lung or frozen PBMC had their whole RNA sequenced.

The clonotype comes from a male donor with early-stage non-small cell lung cancer. The chain has TRBV3-1 and TRBJ2-2; TRBD2 is a possible D gene (5 bases). The sample in question was PBMCs, obtained at surgery. CDR3 region: CASSRTSLGELFF. The CDR3 DNA reads TGTGCCAGCAGCCGGACTTCACTCGGGGAGCTGTTTTTT.